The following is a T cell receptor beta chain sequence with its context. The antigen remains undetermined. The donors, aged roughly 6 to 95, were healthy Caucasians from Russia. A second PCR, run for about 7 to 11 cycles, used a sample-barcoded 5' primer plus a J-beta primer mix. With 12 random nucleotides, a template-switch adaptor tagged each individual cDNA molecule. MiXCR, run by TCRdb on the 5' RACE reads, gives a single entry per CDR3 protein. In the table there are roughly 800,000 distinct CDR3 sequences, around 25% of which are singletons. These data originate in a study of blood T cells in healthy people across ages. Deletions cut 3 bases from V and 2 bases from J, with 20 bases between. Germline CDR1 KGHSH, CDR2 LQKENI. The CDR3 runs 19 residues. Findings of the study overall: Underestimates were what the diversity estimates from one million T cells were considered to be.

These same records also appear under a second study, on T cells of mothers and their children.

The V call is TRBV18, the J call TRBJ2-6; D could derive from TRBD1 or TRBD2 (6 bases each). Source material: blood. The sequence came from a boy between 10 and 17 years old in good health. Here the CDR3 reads CASSPGLRGGLAGANVLTF. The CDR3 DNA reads TGTGCCAGCTCACCCGGTCTCAGGGGAGGCCTTGCTGGGGCCAACGTCCTGACTTTC.